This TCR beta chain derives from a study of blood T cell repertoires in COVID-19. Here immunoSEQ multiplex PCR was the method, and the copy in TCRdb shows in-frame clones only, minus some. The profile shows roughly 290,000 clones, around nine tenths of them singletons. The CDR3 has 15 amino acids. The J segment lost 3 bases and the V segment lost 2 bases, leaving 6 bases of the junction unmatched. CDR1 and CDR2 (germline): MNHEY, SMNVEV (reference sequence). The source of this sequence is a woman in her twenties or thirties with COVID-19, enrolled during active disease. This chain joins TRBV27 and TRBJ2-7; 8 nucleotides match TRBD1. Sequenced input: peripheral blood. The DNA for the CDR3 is TGTGCCAGCAGTTTACTTCCGGGACAGGACTACGAGCAGTACTTC. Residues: CASSLLPGQDYEQYF.